This T cell receptor beta chain was profiled in a study of blood T cell repertoires in COVID-19 (dated by TCRdb to 2020 to 2022). With regard to the full study: The collaborator samples originated in the United States, Italy and Spain and spanned the acute and convalescent phases of COVID-19. The prospective study material was composed of cDNA or gDNA derived from T cells, B-cell-depleted T cells, or PBMCs. Deeply sampled blood TCRbeta repertoires from subjects exposed to, actively infected with, or recovered from COVID-19 were included in the dataset. The repertoires were released in a freely available public database intended as a resource for research on the immune response to SARS-CoV-2. The samples were drawn from two sources: the first 160 participants of the ongoing ImmuneRACE study, and 1,200 or so subjects contributed by 6 global collaborators. Sample metadata almost always included a de-identified subject ID, COVID-19 status, age in years and sex. Where HLA class I and class II types were available, the types were taken from metadata supplied by the sample provider, not from assay-based typing.

Unmatched junction bases come to 6, with V trimmed by 5 bases and J by 6 bases. Sequences SGHVS (CDR1) and FNYEAQ (CDR2) are obtained from the germline V gene. The CDR3 goes from the cysteine to the phenylalanine over 15 residues. Just CDR3 DNA is preserved here, 45 bases in frame from base 1. The investigation overall reported the following: How much clinical and demographic metadata was included differed by source and by participant, and the metadata was provided uncurated.

The immunoSEQ Assay, a bias-controlled multiplex PCR, was used to amplify TCRbeta CDR3 regions from genomic DNA. From the authors' description of their analysis: The number of nucleated cells in each sample was estimated by amplification of reference gene primers within the assay. To quantify the absolute abundance of each unique TCRbeta CDR3 rearrangement, sequence reads were collapsed and filtered. For each sample, productive Simpson clonality was calculated by taking the square root of Simpson's diversity index across productive rearrangements. What TCRdb holds here is the immuneACCESS table cut down to in-frame rearrangements. Part of the clones is not present; checked against another copy, under half of the missing clones reflect an unresolved V gene, and the others are unexplained. The DNA was the basis for D and trimming; V, J and clone size are from that table. A total of around 260,000 clones appear in this sample, roughly 86% of them only once. The biggest ten clones account for approximately 4% of the sample.

As to this clone: Which antigen it targets is not known. Per-base qualities were not stored, and no clone one base away is much larger.

Collaborating institutions collected whole blood in K2EDTA tubes following their own protocols. For TCRbeta analysis, collaborator samples were shipped as frozen whole blood, as isolated PBMCs, or as DNA extracted from either sample type. Recombination linked TRBV7-6 to TRBJ2-3, and 12 junctional nucleotides match TRBD2. The TCR sequence derives from a young man with active or convalescent COVID-19. Sequenced input: peripheral blood. At the DNA level, the sequence is TGTGCCAGCAGCCCTAGCGGGGGGGCCGGGGATACGCAGTATTTT. Its product reads: CASSPSGGAGDTQYF.